The subject of this entry is one T cell receptor beta chain. The antigen this receptor binds is unknown. Base quality data are lacking; no much larger clone is found one base away. The data were taken from a study of long-term antiretroviral therapy in people with HIV (dated 2022 in TCRdb). Describing the broader study: The earliest samples were collected approximately a decade before the 2015 WHO recommendation for immediate ART, a period when ART was typically delayed until CD4 counts fell. This retrospective serial study examined whether starting ART and sustained HIV suppression were associated with changes in the composition and diversity of the TRB repertoire in peripheral blood. No cross-contamination during QIAcube processing turned up in test extractions that ran a monoclonal T-cell line alongside 33 polyclonal samples. From some 33 adults with confirmed HIV infection, the cohort provided roughly 200 cryopreserved PBMC samples, gathered serially across a mean of approximately six years (range 1-12). Among the approximately 30 participants with HIV, around 10 were female. What the authors observed across the whole study: Expanded TRB clones identified before ART initiation dominated the repertoire at all time points, although this dominance fluctuated and declined in many PLHIV after ART. No data were available on ART adherence, viral resistance or therapy changes, limiting inferences about post-ART repertoire changes. Limited PBMC availability meant only the TCR beta chain was sequenced, without alpha chain pairing. Because cell numbers in pre-ART samples were limited, unsorted PBMC were profiled instead of sorted CD4+ and CD8+ T cells. The samples span the years 2004 to 2017, and the ART regimens used may be less effective than current regimens. A significant increase in TRB diversity was found to be associated with ART initiation, although TRB diversity was observed to remain significantly below that of transplant donor controls even after long-term ART. Narrower CDR3 length ranges were observed in HIV repertoires than in controls, and an antigen-experienced repertoire with only a slight naive shift after ART was suggested by the network structure.

Its CDR3 holds 18 amino acids, cysteine through phenylalanine. The retained sequence is limited to the CDR3, 54 bases, with the frame set at the first base. In the germline V gene, CDR1 corresponds to SGHDT and CDR2 to YYEEEE. Participants were included only if at least one PBMC sample before ART initiation and at least two post-ART samples were available. Treatment was received in the United States of America by all participants with HIV. Cryopreserved samples of about 0.95-10 million PBMC were thawed and washed before DNA extraction. At the time of the earliest PBMC sample for each participant with HIV, ages ranged from roughly 23 to 55 years. PBMC samples from each participant spanned 1-4 timepoints before ART initiation and 2-8 timepoints after ART initiation, with a median of 7 samples. Serial HIV viral load, CD4+ T-cell count, ART history and demographic data were obtained for every participant. A Qiagen kit on a QIAcube was used to extract genomic DNA from unsorted PBMC, with samples processed in batches of 12.

Sequencing of the TRB variable region was done with the immunoSEQ hsTCRB v3.0 assay at survey level resolution. A depth of roughly 35,000-55,000 T-cell genomes per sample was targeted for TRB sequencing. Pooled TRB libraries were sequenced on an Illumina MiSeq with a v3 150-cycle kit. In the paper's pipeline: Repertoire analysis ran in R within a reproducible Nextflow workflow covering QC, data transformation and analysis. LymphoSeq2, an R package for exploring AIRR-Seq data, was used to implement custom analyses. Several samples yielding fewer than 5000 total TRB sequences were excluded, leaving around 190 analyzed HIV repertoires. Among the 170 to 200 HIV repertoires that were kept, 59 were collected before ART initiation and roughly 130 were collected after ART initiation. Each repertoire was downsampled to 5000 TRB nucleotide sequences, and summary statistics were averaged across 100 downsampling iterations. Only TRB sequences with CDR3 regions of at least seven amino acids were retained for analysis. Diversity was measured with a Shannon entropy-derived clonality score and the Gini coefficient. In repertoire networks, the top 5000 CDR3 amino acid sequences were linked whenever an edit distance of one separated two sequences. For TRB CDR3 amino acid sequences, GLIPH2 was used to predict antigen specificity groups and MHC restriction. To flag known CMV, EBV, HIV or tissue antigen associations, CDR3 amino acid sequences were matched against VDJdb and McPAS-TCR. Pre-ART, post-ART and control groups were compared with Wilcoxon signed-rank tests and Holm-Bonferroni correction. As stored in TCRdb, this immuneACCESS dataset retains in-frame rearrangements with V and J assigned. A fraction of the clones does not appear; measured against another copy, unresolved V genes explain less than half of the discrepancy, and the remainder lacks a known reason. V, J and clone size derive from that table, while D and trimming were established from the DNA sequence. The sample table lists some 28,000 clones, 88% of them with a count of one. Roughly 4.1% of the sample comes from the top ten.

The sequencing used unsorted PBMCs, collected 0.5 years after starting antiretroviral therapy. The TCR sequence derives from a woman in her late teens or twenties with HIV. This chain is built from TRBV5-6 and TRBJ2-5, with 13 middle bases fitting TRBD2. The J call is doubtful: the DNA matches TRBJ2-7 better. The CDR3 here reads CASSEKLAGGPLGYEQYF. The nucleotide sequence reads as follows: TGTGCCAGCAGCGAAAAACTAGCGGGAGGGCCATTGGGATACGAGCAGTACTTC.